A single sample is the source of the 3 T cell receptor beta chains below, sequenced in a study of T cell responses to AZD1222 COVID-19 vaccine. Here immunoSEQ multiplex PCR was the method, and the copy in TCRdb shows in-frame clones only, minus some. The top ten hold around 5% of the sample, which has about 150,000 clones, about 93% seen once. The sequencing here drew on peripheral blood, taken on day 0 of AZD1222 vaccination. The receptors shown here come from an adult in good health.

The chain recombines TRBV6-5 with TRBJ2-4; D is unresolved. V lost 0 bases, J lost 0 bases, and 9 bases lay in between. The CDR3 is 16 residues long. Per germline, CDR1 MNHEY and CDR2 SVGAGI. In DNA, the CDR3 is TGTGCCAGCAGTTACTCGAGTTCCCTAGCCAAAAACATTCAGTACTTC. Its protein is CASSYSSSLAKNIQYF.

The V and J genes are TRBV19 and TRBJ2-1, with 15 positions matching TRBD2. V shed 7 bases and J 6 bases; nucleotides not matched to a gene: 1. The germline CDR1 and CDR2 sequences are LNHDA and SQIVND (reference sequence). The CDR3 is 14 residues long. CDR3 sequence (DNA): TGTGCCAGTAAGGGACTAGCGGGAGGCAATGAGCAGTTCTTC. Its protein is CASKGLAGGNEQFF.

The gene calls are TRBV6-1 and TRBJ2-3, with D unresolved. From germline, CDR1 is MNHNS and CDR2 SASEGT. The CDR3 extends over 12 amino acids. V lost 10 bases and J lost 0, with 8 bases in between. CDR3 in amino acids: CATRSSTDTQYF. The CDR3 region has the DNA TGTGCCACCCGTTCAAGCACAGATACGCAGTATTTT.